A single T cell receptor beta chain is shown here with its context. There are 13 residues in the CDR3. CDR1 is LGHDT, CDR2 YNNKEL, per germline (reference sequence). Trimming left V 4 bases short and J 5 bases short, with 11 bases between. This specimen belongs to a study of CD8 T cells in Susac syndrome. RNA totalling about 0.45 to 1 ug underwent reverse transcription with random hexamers. The CDR3 of TCR beta was amplified by immunoSEQ multiplex PCR across 54 Vbeta and 13 Jbeta. TCRdb re-analysed the immunoSEQ multiplex PCR reads in MiXCR, keeping a single row per CDR3 protein. In the table there are a few hundred thousand distinct CDR3 sequences, about 95% of which are singletons. TCR beta sequences were obtained from blood CD8+ and CD4+ T cells. Control patients had untreated stable or active relapsing-remitting multiple sclerosis by revised McDonald criteria. TEMRA cells were FACS-enriched, unlike CD8+ and CD4+ T cells, which were negatively isolated.

V is TRBV3-1 and J is TRBJ1-2; TRBD1 is a possible D gene (5 bases). The TCR sequence derives from a human donor with multiple sclerosis. The sample comprised CD4+ T cells from PBMCs. CDR3 DNA: TGTGCCAGCAGCCTCCCCCAGGGTTATGGCTACACCTTC. This encodes CASSLPQGYGYTF.